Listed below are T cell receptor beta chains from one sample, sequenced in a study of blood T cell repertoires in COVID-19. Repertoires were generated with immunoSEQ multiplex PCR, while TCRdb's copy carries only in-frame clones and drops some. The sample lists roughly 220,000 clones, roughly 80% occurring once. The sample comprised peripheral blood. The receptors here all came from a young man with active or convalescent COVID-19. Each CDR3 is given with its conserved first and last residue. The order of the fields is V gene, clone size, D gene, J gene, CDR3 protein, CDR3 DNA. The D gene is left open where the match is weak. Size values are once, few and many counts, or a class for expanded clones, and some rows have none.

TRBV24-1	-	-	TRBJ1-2	CATSRRGMGYTF	TGTGCCACCAGCCGCCGGGGAATGGGCTACACCTTC
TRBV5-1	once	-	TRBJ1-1	CASSLNLAGGMNTEAFF	TGCGCCAGCAGCTTGAACCTCGCGGGGGGAATGAACACTGAAGCTTTCTTT
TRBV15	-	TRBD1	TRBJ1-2	CATSTGQGYGYTF	TGTGCCACCAGCACCGGACAGGGTTATGGCTACACCTTC
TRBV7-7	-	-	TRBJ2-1	CASSSKRSSYGNEQFF	TGTGCCAGCAGCTCCAAGAGGAGCAGTTATGGCAATGAGCAGTTCTTC
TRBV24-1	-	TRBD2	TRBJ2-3	CATSDPGLAGTDTQYF	TGTGCCACCAGTGACCCAGGACTAGCGGGCACAGATACGCAGTATTTT
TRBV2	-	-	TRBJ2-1	CASKRETYNEQFF	TGTGCCAGCAAGAGGGAAACCTACAATGAGCAGTTCTTC
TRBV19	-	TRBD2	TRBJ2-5	CASSIDPAGGTQETQYF	TGTGCCAGTAGTATAGATCCAGCGGGGGGGACCCAAGAGACCCAGTACTTC
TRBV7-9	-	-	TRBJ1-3	CASSAEYSGNTIYF	TGTGCCAGCAGCGCGGAGTACTCTGGAAACACCATATATTTT
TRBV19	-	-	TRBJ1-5	CASSRDLRGQPQHF	TGTGCCAGTAGTAGGGACTTACGGGGTCAGCCCCAGCATTTT
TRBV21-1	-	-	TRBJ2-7	CASSESGTGDYEQYF	TGTGCCAGCAGCGAGTCCGGGACAGGCGACTACGAGCAGTACTTC
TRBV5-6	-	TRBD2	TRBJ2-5	CASIRTGLAGETQYF	TGTGCCAGCATCCGAACGGGACTAGCGGGTGAGACCCAGTACTTC
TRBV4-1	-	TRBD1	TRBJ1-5	CASSQGQGPNQPQHF	TGCGCCAGCAGCCAAGGACAGGGGCCGAATCAGCCCCAGCATTTT
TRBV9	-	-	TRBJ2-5	CASSVGGLEQETQYF	TGTGCCAGCAGCGTAGGAGGGCTGGAACAAGAGACCCAGTACTTC
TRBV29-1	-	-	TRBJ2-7	CSVSQVADYEQYF	TGCAGCGTTTCACAGGTAGCCGACTACGAGCAGTACTTC
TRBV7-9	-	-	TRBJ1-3	CALSREGTSFVYSGNTIYF	TGTGCCCTAAGTCGGGAGGGGACGTCCTTCGTCTACTCTGGAAACACCATATATTTT
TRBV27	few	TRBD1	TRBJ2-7	CASRVVDRGGYEQYF	TGTGCCAGCAGAGTGGTCGACAGGGGTGGGTACGAGCAGTACTTC
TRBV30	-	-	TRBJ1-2	CAWSVGRNYGYTF	TGTGCCTGGAGTGTTGGCAGAAACTATGGCTACACCTTC
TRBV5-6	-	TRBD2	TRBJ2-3	CASSLLVAGGGDTQYF	TGTGCCAGCAGCTTGCTGGTAGCGGGGGGAGGAGATACGCAGTATTTT
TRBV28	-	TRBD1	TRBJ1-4	CASSPQQGGGEKLFF	TGTGCCAGCAGTCCGCAACAGGGGGGCGGGGAAAAACTGTTTTTT
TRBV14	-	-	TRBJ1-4	CASSQSGGGLRHAYEKLFF	TGTGCCAGCAGCCAAAGCGGCGGGGGTCTTCGACACGCGTATGAAAAACTGTTTTTT
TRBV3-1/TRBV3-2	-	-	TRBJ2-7	CASSQFYSYEQYF	TGTGCCAGCAGCCAATTTTATTCCTACGAGCAGTACTTC
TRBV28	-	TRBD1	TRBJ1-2	CATAWTGENGYTF	TGTGCCACGGCGTGGACAGGGGAAAATGGCTACACCTTC
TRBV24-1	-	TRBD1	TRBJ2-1	CATSDLQGAVNEQFF	TGTGCCACCAGTGATTTACAGGGGGCGGTCAATGAGCAGTTCTTC
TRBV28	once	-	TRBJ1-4	CASSFRRATNEKLFF	TGTGCCAGCAGTTTTAGGAGGGCGACTAATGAAAAACTGTTTTTT
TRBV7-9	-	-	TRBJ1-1	CASSFNGGTEAFF	TGTGCCAGCAGCTTTAACGGGGGGACTGAAGCTTTCTTT
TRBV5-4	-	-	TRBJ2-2	CASSLASGRNTGELFF	TGTGCCAGCAGCTTGGCCTCGGGGAGGAACACCGGGGAGCTGTTTTTT
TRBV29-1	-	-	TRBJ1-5	CSARTDSNQPQHF	TGCAGCGCCCGGACAGATAGCAATCAGCCCCAGCATTTT
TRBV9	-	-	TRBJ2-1	CASSVGVSSSSYNEQFF	TGTGCCAGCAGCGTAGGAGTCTCGTCGAGCTCCTACAATGAGCAGTTCTTC
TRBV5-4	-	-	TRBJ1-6	CASSFGGSSPLHF	TGTGCCAGCAGCTTTGGGGGGAGTTCACCCCTCCACTTT
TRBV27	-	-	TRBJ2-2	CASSFFGWSRELFF	TGTGCCAGCAGTTTTTTCGGGTGGTCGCGGGAGCTGTTTTTT
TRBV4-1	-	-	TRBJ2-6	CASSRVGEIGTRFFGANVLTF	TGCGCCAGCAGCCGAGTCGGGGAAATCGGGACTCGGTTCTTTGGGGCCAACGTCCTGACTTTC
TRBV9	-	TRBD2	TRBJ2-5	CASSTRGGETQYF	TGTGCCAGCAGCACCCGGGGGGGCGAGACCCAGTACTTC
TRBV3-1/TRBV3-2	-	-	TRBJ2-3	CASSHGGLADTQYF	TGTGCCAGCAGCCACGGGGGATTGGCAGATACGCAGTATTTT
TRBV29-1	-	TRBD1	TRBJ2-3	CSVGRGTGRTTDTQYF	TGCAGCGTTGGGCGTGGGACAGGGAGAACCACAGATACGCAGTATTTT
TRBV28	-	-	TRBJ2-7	CASSLPGPKVYEQYF	TGTGCCAGCAGTTTACCGGGTCCCAAGGTCTACGAGCAGTACTTC
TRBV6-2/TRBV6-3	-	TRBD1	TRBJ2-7	CASSYSMRDRGNEQYF	TGTGCCAGCAGTTACTCGATGCGGGACAGGGGGAACGAGCAGTACTTC
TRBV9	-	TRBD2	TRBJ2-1	CASSAQGGGATYNEQFF	TGTGCCAGCAGCGCGCAAGGCGGGGGGGCCACCTACAATGAGCAGTTCTTC
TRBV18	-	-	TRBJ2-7	CASSTGHISLLEQYF	TGTGCCAGCTCAACGGGACACATATCGTTGCTCGAGCAGTACTTC
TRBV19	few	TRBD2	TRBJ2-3	CASTSLGTSGSSDTQYF	TGTGCCAGTACCTCTCTCGGGACTAGCGGGAGTTCAGATACGCAGTATTTT
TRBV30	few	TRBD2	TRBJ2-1	CGVSGYNEQFF	TGTGGGGTTAGCGGGTACAATGAGCAGTTCTTC
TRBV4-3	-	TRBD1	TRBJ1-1	CASSAQTGVNTEAFF	TGCGCCAGCAGCGCGCAGACAGGGGTGAACACTGAAGCTTTCTTT
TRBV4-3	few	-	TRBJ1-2	CASSQELDRSYTF	TGCGCCAGCAGCCAAGAGCTGGACAGAAGCTACACCTTC
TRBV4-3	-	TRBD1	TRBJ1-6	CASSQAGTVNSPLHF	TGCGCCAGCAGCCAGGCCGGGACAGTCAATTCACCCCTCCACTTT
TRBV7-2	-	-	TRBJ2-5	CASSLEAQGLGTQYF	TGTGCCAGCAGCTTAGAGGCCCAGGGTTTAGGGACCCAGTACTTC
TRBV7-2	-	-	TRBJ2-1	CASSPGGMTGWFF	TGTGCCAGCAGCCCCGGAGGGATGACAGGGTGGTTCTTC
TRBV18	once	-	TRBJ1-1	CASSPPGGKVNTEAFF	TGTGCCAGCTCACCGCCCGGAGGAAAAGTTAACACTGAAGCTTTCTTT
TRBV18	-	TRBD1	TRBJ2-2	CASSPPTGAPTGELFF	TGTGCCAGCTCACCCCCGACAGGGGCTCCCACCGGGGAGCTGTTTTTT
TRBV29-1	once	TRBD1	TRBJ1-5	CSVELDRGQPQHF	TGCAGCGTTGAGCTGGACAGGGGCCAGCCCCAGCATTTT
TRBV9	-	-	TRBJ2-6	CACTQGTGSSGANVLTF	TGTGCCTGTACACAGGGCACTGGGAGCTCTGGGGCCAACGTCCTGACTTTC
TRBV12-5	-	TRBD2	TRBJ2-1	CASGKGAGDFNEQFF	TGTGCTAGTGGGAAAGGGGCGGGGGACTTCAATGAGCAGTTCTTC
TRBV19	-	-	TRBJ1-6	CASSIWSSYNSPLHF	TGTGCCAGTAGTATCTGGAGCTCCTATAATTCACCCCTCCACTTT
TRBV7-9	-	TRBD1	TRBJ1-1	CASSLGQGVATEAFF	TGTGCCAGCAGCTTGGGACAGGGAGTGGCCACTGAAGCTTTCTTT
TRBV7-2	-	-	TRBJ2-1	CASSHDRNYNEQFF	TGTGCCAGCAGCCATGACAGGAATTACAATGAGCAGTTCTTC
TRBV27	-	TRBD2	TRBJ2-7	CASSFTSGYSSYEQYF	TGTGCCAGCAGTTTCACTAGCGGATACAGCTCCTACGAGCAGTACTTC
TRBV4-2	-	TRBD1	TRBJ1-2	CASSLGTGGYNYGYTF	TGTGCCAGCAGCCTCGGGACAGGGGGCTATAACTATGGCTACACCTTC